This TCR beta chain was sequenced in a study of blood T cell repertoires in COVID-19. Across the study: The analysed material was cDNA or gDNA that came from T cells, B-cell-depleted T cells, or PBMCs.

Seattle patients were enrolled during active infection and followed longitudinally. In the authors' methods: Cell counts per sample came from amplifying reference gene primers. The table came from immunoSEQ multiplex PCR; TCRdb's copy has only in-frame clones and leaves some out. V and J calls and clone size are as listed in that table; D and trimming were resolved from the DNA. The sample comprises about 130,000 clones, around 82% of which are singletons, and roughly a sixth rests with the top ten. The CDR3 totals 17 residues. CDR1 is LGHNA, CDR2 YSLEER, per germline. V shed 3 bases and J 1 base; nucleotides not matched to a gene: 11.

The TCR was taken from a man younger than 40 with COVID-19, enrolled during active disease. The sample comprised peripheral blood. The chain combines TRBV4-3 with TRBJ1-1; 7 bases agree with TRBD1. The CDR3 reads CASSQSYRGFPNTEAFF. CDR3 nucleotide sequence: TGCGCCAGCAGCCAGAGCTACAGGGGATTTCCGAACACTGAAGCTTTCTTT.